This T cell receptor beta chain was recorded in a study of blood T cell repertoires in COVID-19. Study context: Acute-phase and convalescent COVID-19 samples originated in the United States, Italy and Spain.

Generated by immunoSEQ multiplex PCR, the TCRdb table keeps only in-frame clones and is missing some. The table includes 150,000 to 200,000 clones, more than 75% detected once. This clone was picked up a small number of times. The CDR3 has 15 residues. This chain connects TRBV21-1 to TRBJ2-7; the table's D call, TRBD1, has no DNA check behind it. TRBV21-1 is deemed a pseudogene. This sequence originates from a man in his 60s with COVID-19, enrolled during active disease. Sequenced input: peripheral blood. The CDR3 DNA reads TGTGCCACTTGCGTACCGCTCCAGGTATGCGACGAGCAGTACTTC. Protein: CATCVPLQVCDEQYF.